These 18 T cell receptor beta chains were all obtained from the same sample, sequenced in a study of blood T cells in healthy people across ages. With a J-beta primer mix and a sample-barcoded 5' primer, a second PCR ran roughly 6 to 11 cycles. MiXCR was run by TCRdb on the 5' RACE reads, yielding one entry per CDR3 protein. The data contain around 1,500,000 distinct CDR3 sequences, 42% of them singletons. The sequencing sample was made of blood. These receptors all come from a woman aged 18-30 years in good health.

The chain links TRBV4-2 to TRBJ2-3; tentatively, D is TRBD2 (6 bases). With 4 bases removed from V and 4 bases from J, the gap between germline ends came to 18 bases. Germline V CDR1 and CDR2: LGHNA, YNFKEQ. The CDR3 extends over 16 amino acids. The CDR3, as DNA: TGTGCCAGCAGCCCGAGGGGTGGAGGGGTCCCAGATACGCAGTATTTT. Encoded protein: CASSPRGGGVPDTQYF.

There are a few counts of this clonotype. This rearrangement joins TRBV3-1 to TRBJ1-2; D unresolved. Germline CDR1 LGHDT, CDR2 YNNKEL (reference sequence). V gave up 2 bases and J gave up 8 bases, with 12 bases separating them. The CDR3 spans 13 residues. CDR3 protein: CASSQKGGFGYTF. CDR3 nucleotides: TGTGCCAGCAGCCAAAAGGGCGGCTTCGGCTACACCTTC.

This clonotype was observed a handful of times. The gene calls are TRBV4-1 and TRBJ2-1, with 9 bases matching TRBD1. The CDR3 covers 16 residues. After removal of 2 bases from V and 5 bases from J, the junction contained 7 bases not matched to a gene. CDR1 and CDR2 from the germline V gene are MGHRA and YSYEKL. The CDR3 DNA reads TGCGCCAGCAGCCAAAGCGAGAACAGGGGGCACAATGAGCAGTTCTTC. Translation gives CASSQSENRGHNEQFF.

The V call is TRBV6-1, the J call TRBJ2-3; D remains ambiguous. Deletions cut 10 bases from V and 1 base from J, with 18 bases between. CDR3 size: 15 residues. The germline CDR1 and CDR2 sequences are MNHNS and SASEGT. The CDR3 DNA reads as TGTGCCACCTCCTATGGAATTATGCGCACAGATACGCAGTATTTT. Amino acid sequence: CATSYGIMRTDTQYF.

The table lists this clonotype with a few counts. The CDR3 coding sequence is TGTGCCAGCAGCTTAGCGAGCGGGAGGGCCGGTGGGGATACGCAGTATTTT. Its protein product is CASSLASGRAGGDTQYF. V usage is TRBV7-8 and J usage is TRBJ2-3, with 10 bases matching TRBD2. Germline V lookup: CDR1 SGHVS, CDR2 FQNEAQ. V gave up 0 bases and J gave up 6 bases; unmatched junction bases: 9. The CDR3 runs to 17 residues. The full variable domain, rest sourced from reference TRBV7-8 and TRBJ2-3, is GAGVSQSPRYKVAKRGQDVALRCDPISGHVSLFWYQQALGQGPEFLTYFQNEAQLDKSGLPSDRFFAERPEGSVSTLKIQRTQQEDSAVYLCASSLASGRAGGDTQYFGPGTRLTVL.

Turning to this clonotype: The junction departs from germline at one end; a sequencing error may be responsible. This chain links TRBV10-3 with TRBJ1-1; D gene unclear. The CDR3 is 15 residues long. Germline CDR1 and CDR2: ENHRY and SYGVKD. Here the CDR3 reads CAISEWGQQNAEAFF. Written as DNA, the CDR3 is TGTGCCATCAGTGAGTGGGGTCAGCAGAACGCTGAAGCTTTCTTT.

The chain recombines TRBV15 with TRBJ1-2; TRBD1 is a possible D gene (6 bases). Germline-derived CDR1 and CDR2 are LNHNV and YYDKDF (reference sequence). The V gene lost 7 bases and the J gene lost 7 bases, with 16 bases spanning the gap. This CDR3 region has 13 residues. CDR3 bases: TGTGCCACCACAGGGGCATCTAAAGGTGGCTACACCTTC. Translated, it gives CATTGASKGGYTF.

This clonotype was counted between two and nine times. CDR3 coding DNA: TGTGCCAGCAGTGCAGCAGGGGGCGGGAATGAGCAGTTCTTC. Its translation: CASSAAGGGNEQFF. The chain carries TRBV6-4 and TRBJ2-1; 8 nucleotides match TRBD1. CDR3 length: 14 residues. The J segment lost 7 bases and the V segment lost 4 bases, leaving 6 bases of the junction unmatched. Looked up from germline, CDR1 is MRHNA and CDR2 is SNTAGT.

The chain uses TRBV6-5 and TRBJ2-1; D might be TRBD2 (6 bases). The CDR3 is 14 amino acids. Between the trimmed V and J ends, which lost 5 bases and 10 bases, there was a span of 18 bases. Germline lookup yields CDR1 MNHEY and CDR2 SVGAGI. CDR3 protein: CASSLGTSLLEQFF. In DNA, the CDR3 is TGTGCCAGCAGTCTGGGGACTTCCCTCTTAGAGCAGTTCTTC.

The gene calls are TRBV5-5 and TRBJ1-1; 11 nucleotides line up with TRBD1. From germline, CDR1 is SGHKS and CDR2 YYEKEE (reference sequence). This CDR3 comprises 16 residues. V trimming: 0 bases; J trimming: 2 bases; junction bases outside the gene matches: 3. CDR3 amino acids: CASSLDWTGGNTEAFF. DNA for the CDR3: TGTGCCAGCAGCTTGGACTGGACAGGGGGCAACACTGAAGCTTTCTTT.

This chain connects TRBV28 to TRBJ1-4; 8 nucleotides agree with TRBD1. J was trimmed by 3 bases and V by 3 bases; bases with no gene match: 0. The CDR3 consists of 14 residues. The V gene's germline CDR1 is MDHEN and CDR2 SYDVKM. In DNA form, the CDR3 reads TGTGCCAGCAGTTTCAGGGGGCCTAATGAAAAACTGTTTTTT. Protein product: CASSFRGPNEKLFF.

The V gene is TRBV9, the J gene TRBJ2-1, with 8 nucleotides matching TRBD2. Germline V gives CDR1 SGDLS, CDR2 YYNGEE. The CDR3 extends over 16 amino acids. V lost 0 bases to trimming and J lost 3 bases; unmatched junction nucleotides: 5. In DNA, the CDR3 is TGTGCCAGCAGCGTAGAGGAGGGACTAGGCTACAATGAGCAGTTCTTC. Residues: CASSVEEGLGYNEQFF.

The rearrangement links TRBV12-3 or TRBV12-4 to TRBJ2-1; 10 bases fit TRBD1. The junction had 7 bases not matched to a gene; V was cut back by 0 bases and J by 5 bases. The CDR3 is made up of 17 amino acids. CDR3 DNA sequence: TGTGCCAGCAGTTTAGCGTACGGGACAGGGGTAAACAATGAGCAGTTCTTC. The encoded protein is CASSLAYGTGVNNEQFF.

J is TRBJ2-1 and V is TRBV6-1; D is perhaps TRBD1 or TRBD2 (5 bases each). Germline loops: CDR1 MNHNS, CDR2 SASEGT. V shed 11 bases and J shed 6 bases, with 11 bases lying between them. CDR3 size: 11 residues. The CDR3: CAVEGTNEQFF. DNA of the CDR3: TGTGCCGTCGAAGGGACCAATGAGCAGTTCTTC.

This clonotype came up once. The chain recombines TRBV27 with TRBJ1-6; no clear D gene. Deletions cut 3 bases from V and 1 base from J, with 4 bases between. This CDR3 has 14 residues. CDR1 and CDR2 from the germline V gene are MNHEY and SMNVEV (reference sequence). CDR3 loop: CASSLQSYNSPLHF. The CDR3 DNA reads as TGTGCCAGCAGTTTGCAGTCCTATAATTCACCCCTCCACTTT.

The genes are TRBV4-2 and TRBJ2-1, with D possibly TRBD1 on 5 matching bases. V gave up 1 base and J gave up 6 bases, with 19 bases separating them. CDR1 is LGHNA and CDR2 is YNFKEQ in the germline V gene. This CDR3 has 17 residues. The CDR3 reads CASSQVGKTGSSNEQFF. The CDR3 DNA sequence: TGTGCCAGCAGCCAAGTAGGAAAAACAGGAAGTAGCAATGAGCAGTTCTTC.

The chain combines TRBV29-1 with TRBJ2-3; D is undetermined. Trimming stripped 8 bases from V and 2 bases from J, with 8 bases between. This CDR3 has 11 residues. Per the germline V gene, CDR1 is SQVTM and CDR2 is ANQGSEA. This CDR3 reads CSFLTTDTQYF. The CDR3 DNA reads TGCAGCTTCCTCACCACAGATACGCAGTATTTT.

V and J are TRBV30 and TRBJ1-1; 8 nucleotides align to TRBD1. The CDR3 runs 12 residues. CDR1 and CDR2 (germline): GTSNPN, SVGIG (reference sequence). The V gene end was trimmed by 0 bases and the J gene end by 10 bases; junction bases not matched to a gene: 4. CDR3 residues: CAWSVQGARAFF. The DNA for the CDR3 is TGTGCCTGGAGTGTGCAGGGGGCTCGAGCTTTCTTT.